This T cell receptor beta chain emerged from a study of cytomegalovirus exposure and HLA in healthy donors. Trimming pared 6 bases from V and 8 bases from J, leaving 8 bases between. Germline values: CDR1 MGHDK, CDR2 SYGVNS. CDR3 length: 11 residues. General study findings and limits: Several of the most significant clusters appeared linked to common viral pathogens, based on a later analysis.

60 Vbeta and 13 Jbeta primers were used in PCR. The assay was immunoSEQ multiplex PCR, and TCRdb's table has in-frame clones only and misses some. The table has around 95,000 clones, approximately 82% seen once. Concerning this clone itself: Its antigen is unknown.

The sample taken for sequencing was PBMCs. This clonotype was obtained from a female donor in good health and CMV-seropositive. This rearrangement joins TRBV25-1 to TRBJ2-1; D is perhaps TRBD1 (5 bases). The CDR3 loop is CASSQGYEQFF. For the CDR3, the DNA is TGTGCCAGCAGCCAGGGCTATGAGCAGTTCTTC.